The source of this T cell receptor (beta chain) is a study of blood T cell repertoires in COVID-19. Study-level background: The samples span acute and convalescent COVID-19 from the United States, Italy and Spain. From T cells, B-cell-depleted T cells, or PBMCs came the material, which was cDNA or gDNA.

In the original workflow: Amplified reference gene primers provided the basis for estimating nucleated cell counts. Generated by immunoSEQ multiplex PCR, the TCRdb table keeps only in-frame clones and is missing some. V and J calls and clone size follow that table, whereas D and trimming were derived from the DNA. Of under 200,000 clones in the sample, over 75% were seen once. CDR3 length equals 14 residues. CDR1 is SGHNT, CDR2 YYREEE, per germline (reference sequence). Trimming took 4 bases from V and 8 from J; bases not matched to a gene: 7. The V call is TRBV5-4, the J call TRBJ1-4; 8 positions agree with TRBD1. This TCR came from a man in his sixties or seventies with active or convalescent COVID-19. The sample consisted of peripheral blood. The CDR3, as DNA: TGTGCCAGCAGCGTGACAGGGGCCCGCGAAAAACTGTTTTTT. This translates into CASSVTGAREKLFF.